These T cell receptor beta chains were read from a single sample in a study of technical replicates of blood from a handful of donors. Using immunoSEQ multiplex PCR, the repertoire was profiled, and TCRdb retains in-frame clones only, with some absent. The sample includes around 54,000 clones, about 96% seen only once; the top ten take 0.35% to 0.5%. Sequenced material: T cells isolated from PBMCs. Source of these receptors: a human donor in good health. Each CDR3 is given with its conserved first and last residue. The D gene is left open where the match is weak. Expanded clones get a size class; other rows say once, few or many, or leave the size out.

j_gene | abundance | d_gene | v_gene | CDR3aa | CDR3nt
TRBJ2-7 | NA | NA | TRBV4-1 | CASSQGGGANPYEQYF | TGCGCCAGCAGCCAGGGAGGGGGGGCTAACCCCTACGAGCAGTACTTC
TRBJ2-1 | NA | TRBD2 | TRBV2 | CASRGLAGLRYNEQFF | TGTGCCAGCAGGGGACTAGCGGGCCTCCGCTACAATGAGCAGTTCTTC
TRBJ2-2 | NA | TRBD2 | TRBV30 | CAFTSGRDTGELFF | TGTGCCTTCACCAGCGGGAGGGACACCGGGGAGCTGTTTTTT
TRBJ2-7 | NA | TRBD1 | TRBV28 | CASSSLDRESSYEQYF | TGTGCCAGCAGTTCCCTGGACAGGGAGAGCTCCTACGAGCAGTACTTC
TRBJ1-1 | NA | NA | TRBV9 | CASSVATVGGKDTEAFF | TGTGCCAGCAGCGTAGCTACGGTGGGGGGGAAAGACACTGAAGCTTTCTTT
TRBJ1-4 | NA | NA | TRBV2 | CASREPGASNEKLFF | TGTGCCAGCAGGGAGCCTGGGGCCTCTAATGAAAAACTGTTTTTT
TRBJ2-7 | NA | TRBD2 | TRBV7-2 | CASSVPGTSGTFILGEQYF | TGTGCCAGCAGCGTTCCCGGGACTAGCGGGACGTTTATTTTGGGAGAGCAGTACTTC
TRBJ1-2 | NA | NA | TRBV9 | CASSPSTRVTNGYTF | TGTGCCAGCAGCCCCAGCACACGGGTTACCAACGGCTACACCTTC
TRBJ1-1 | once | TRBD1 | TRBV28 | CASSLYRGRNTEAFF | TGTGCCAGCAGTTTATACAGGGGGCGGAACACTGAAGCTTTCTTT
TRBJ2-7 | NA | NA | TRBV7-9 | CASSLELTGQYEQYF | TGTGCCAGCAGCTTAGAGTTGACAGGTCAATACGAGCAGTACTTC
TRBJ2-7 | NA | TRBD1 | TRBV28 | CASRDFGTGIHEQYF | TGTGCCAGCAGAGACTTCGGGACAGGGATCCACGAGCAGTACTTC
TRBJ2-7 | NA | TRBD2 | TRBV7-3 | CASSFYPGTSMNEQYF | TGTGCCAGCAGCTTCTACCCCGGGACTAGCATGAACGAGCAGTACTTC
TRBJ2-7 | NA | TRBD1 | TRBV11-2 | CASSLTGTADEQYF | TGTGCCAGCAGCTTAACTGGGACAGCTGACGAGCAGTACTTC
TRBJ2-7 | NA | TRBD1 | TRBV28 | CASSPFRTGSYEQYF | TGTGCCAGCAGTCCATTCCGGACAGGTTCCTACGAGCAGTACTTC
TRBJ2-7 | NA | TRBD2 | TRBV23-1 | CASYAGGNYEQYF | TGCGCCAGCTACGCGGGGGGAAACTACGAGCAGTACTTC
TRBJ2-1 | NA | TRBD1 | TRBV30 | CAWGRTRQGIYNEQFF | TGTGCCTGGGGGCGAACCCGACAGGGAATTTACAATGAGCAGTTCTTC
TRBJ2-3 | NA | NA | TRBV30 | CAWSKQGPDTQYF | TGTGCCTGGAGTAAGCAGGGGCCAGATACGCAGTATTTT
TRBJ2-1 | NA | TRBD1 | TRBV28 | CAASGQDYNEQFF | TGTGCCGCTTCGGGACAGGACTACAATGAGCAGTTCTTC
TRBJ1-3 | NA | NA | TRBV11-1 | CASSLTGPSGNTIYF | TGTGCCAGCAGCTTAACAGGCCCCTCTGGAAACACCATATATTTT
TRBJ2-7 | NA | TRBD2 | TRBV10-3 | CAISLLAGPIYEQYF | TGTGCCATCAGTTTACTAGCGGGACCAATCTACGAGCAGTACTTC
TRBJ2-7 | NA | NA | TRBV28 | CASIPGDFSGSYEQYF | TGTGCCAGCATTCCGGGGGACTTTTCCGGCTCCTACGAGCAGTACTTC
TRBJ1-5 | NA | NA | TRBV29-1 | CSVGVSGDGNQPQHF | TGCAGCGTTGGGGTATCGGGGGATGGCAATCAGCCCCAGCATTTT
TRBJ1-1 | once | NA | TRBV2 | CARERGGGEAFF | TGTGCCAGAGAAAGGGGCGGGGGTGAAGCTTTCTTT
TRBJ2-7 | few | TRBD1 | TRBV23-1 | CASSQFPGQGAIKDEQYF | TGCGCCAGCAGTCAATTCCCCGGGCAGGGGGCGATTAAGGACGAGCAGTACTTC
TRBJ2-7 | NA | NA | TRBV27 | CASSLVSGLDYEQYF | TGTGCCAGCAGTTTAGTGTCAGGCCTGGACTACGAGCAGTACTTC
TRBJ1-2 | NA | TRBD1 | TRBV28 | CAVIMTRGHGYTF | TGTGCCGTAATAATGACCAGGGGGCACGGCTACACCTTC
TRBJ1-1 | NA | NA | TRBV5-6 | CASSLQTTAFF | TGTGCCAGCAGCTTGCAGACAACGGCTTTCTTT
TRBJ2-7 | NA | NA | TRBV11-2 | CASSSQGGEYEQYF | TGTGCCAGCAGCTCCCAGGGAGGCGAATACGAGCAGTACTTC
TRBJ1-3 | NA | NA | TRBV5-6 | CASSLDPGWGNTIYF | TGTGCCAGCAGCTTGGATCCGGGTTGGGGAAACACCATATATTTT
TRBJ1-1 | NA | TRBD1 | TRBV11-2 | CASSLGAGGANTEAFF | TGTGCCAGCAGCTTAGGGGCAGGGGGCGCGAACACTGAAGCTTTCTTT
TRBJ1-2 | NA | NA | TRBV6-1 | CASSEIGTRRVDGYTF | TGTGCCAGCAGTGAAATTGGGACAAGAAGGGTCGATGGCTACACCTTC
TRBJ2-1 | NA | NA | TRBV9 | CASSRGLNNEQFF | TGTGCCAGCAGCAGGGGACTCAACAATGAGCAGTTCTTC
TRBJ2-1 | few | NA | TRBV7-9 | CASSLGSGYNEQFF | TGTGCCAGCAGCTTGGGGAGCGGTTACAATGAGCAGTTCTTC
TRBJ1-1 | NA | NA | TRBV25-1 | CASSESAVMNTEAFF | TGTGCCAGCAGTGAATCGGCGGTTATGAACACTGAAGCTTTCTTT
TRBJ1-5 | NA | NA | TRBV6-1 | CASSEALQPQHF | TGTGCCAGCAGTGAAGCCCTTCAGCCCCAGCATTTT
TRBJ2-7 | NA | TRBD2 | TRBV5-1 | CASSLNGGGTYEQYF | TGCGCCAGCAGCTTGAATGGGGGGGGTACCTACGAGCAGTACTTC
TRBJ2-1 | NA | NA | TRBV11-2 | CASSLARTPREQFF | TGTGCCAGCAGCTTAGCCCGGACTCCTAGAGAGCAGTTCTTC
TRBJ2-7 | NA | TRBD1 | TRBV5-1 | CASSLDGTGPIDEQYF | TGCGCCAGCAGCTTGGACGGGACAGGCCCCATCGACGAGCAGTACTTC
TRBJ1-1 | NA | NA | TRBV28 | CASSPAGRDTEAFF | TGTGCCAGCAGTCCAGCTGGCAGGGACACTGAAGCTTTCTTT
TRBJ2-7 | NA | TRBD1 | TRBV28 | CASSLTGGPYEQYF | TGTGCCAGCAGTTTGACAGGGGGCCCCTACGAGCAGTACTTC
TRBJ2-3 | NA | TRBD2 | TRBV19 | CASSILLAGRDTQYF | TGTGCCAGTAGTATTTTACTAGCGGGGCGGGATACGCAGTATTTT
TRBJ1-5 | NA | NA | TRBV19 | CASSTYGNQPQHF | TGTGCCAGTAGTACCTACGGCAATCAGCCCCAGCATTTT
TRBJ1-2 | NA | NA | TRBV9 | CASSDGSGNYGYTF | TGTGCCAGCAGCGATGGGTCGGGTAACTATGGCTACACCTTC
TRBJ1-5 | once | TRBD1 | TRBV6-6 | CASSYSGTENQPQHF | TGTGCCAGCAGTTACTCTGGGACAGAAAACCAGCCCCAGCATTTT
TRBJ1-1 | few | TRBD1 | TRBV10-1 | CASRGPGGTEAFF | TGCGCCAGCAGGGGCCCAGGGGGCACTGAAGCTTTCTTT
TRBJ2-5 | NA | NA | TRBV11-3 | CASSLGGTLKYQETQYF | TGTGCCAGCAGCCTCGGCGGCACCTTAAAGTACCAAGAGACCCAGTACTTC
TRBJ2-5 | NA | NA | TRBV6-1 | CASTAYATQYF | TGTGCCAGCACCGCCTACGCGACCCAGTACTTC
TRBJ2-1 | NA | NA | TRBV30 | CAWSVNGDEQFF | TGTGCCTGGAGTGTAAACGGGGATGAGCAGTTCTTC
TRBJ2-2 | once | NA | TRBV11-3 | CASSSHPLAMNTGELFF | TGTGCCAGCAGCTCGCATCCTCTAGCGATGAACACCGGGGAGCTGTTTTTT
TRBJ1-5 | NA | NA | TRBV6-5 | CASSYSGVGQPQHF | TGTGCCAGCAGTTACTCAGGGGTTGGACAGCCCCAGCATTTT
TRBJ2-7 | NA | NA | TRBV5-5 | CASSFYYEQYF | TGTGCCAGCAGCTTCTACTACGAGCAGTACTTC
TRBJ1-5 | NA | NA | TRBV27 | CASSLISTNQPQHF | TGTGCCAGCAGTTTAATAAGTACTAATCAGCCCCAGCATTTT
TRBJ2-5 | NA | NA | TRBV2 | CASSGRETQYF | TGTGCCAGCAGTGGGAGAGAGACCCAGTACTTC
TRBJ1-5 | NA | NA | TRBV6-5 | CASSLGVFQPQHF | TGTGCCAGCAGTCTAGGGGTTTTTCAGCCCCAGCATTTT
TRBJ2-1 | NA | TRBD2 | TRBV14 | CASSRRTSGNKYNEQFF | TGTGCCAGCAGCCGGCGCACAAGCGGGAACAAGTACAATGAGCAGTTCTTC